Below are 25 T cell receptor beta chains sequenced from a single sample in a study of OX40 agonist ivuxolimab in advanced cancers. Here immunoSEQ multiplex PCR was the method, and the copy in TCRdb shows in-frame clones only, minus some. The sample has more than 40,000 clones; roughly nine tenths are singletons. The input for sequencing was CD4+ or CD8+ T cells sorted from blood, taken in a trial of the OX40 agonist ivuxolimab. The receptors come from an adult with an advanced solid tumor such as melanoma, head and neck, liver or kidney cancer.

This rearrangement joins TRBV7-9 to TRBJ1-1; TRBD1 is a possible D gene (5 bases). Trimming shortened V by 4 bases and J by 5 bases, and 11 bases separated the two germline ends. Germline V gene lookup returns CDR1 SEHNR and CDR2 FQNEAQ (reference sequence). The CDR3 extends over 13 amino acids. In DNA, the CDR3 is TGTGCCAGCAGCTCAACCCGGGGGACTGAAGCTTTCTTT. Protein: CASSSTRGTEAFF.

V usage is TRBV9 and J usage is TRBJ2-3; D is uncertain. The CDR3 has 13 residues. Germline V lookup: CDR1 SGDLS, CDR2 YYNGEE. Trimming stripped 7 bases from V and 4 bases from J, with 13 bases between. In nucleotides, the CDR3 is TGTGCCAGCCGTCGGCTTGGATCAGATACGCAGTATTTT. This translates into CASRRLGSDTQYF.

The chain uses TRBV14 and TRBJ2-1, with a possible D match to TRBD2 (6 bases). V was shortened by 4 bases and J by 6 bases, with 10 bases between the two germline ends. This CDR3 comprises 13 residues. The germline V gene encodes CDR1 SGHDN and CDR2 FVKESK. The chain's CDR3 is CASSLGGVNEQFF. The CDR3 DNA reads as TGTGCCAGCAGCCTAGGAGGGGTCAATGAGCAGTTCTTC.

The chain is built from TRBV11-2 and TRBJ2-1; D may be TRBD2 (6 bases). The CDR3 length is 13 residues. Germline CDR1 SGHAT, CDR2 FQNNGV. Trimming shortened V by 5 bases and J by 1 base, and 6 bases separated the two germline ends. The CDR3 loop reads CASSGLSYNEQFF. The CDR3 DNA reads as TGTGCCAGCAGCGGACTATCCTACAATGAGCAGTTCTTC.

The chain links TRBV4-1 to TRBJ2-7; no firm D call. V was cut by 1 base and J by 0 bases, with 10 bases left in between. Germline lookup yields CDR1 MGHRA and CDR2 YSYEKL. This CDR3 is built from 15 residues. The CDR3 spells CASSQAGSGSYEQYF. Written as DNA, the CDR3 is TGCGCCAGCAGCCAAGCCGGGTCAGGCTCCTACGAGCAGTACTTC.

This chain joins TRBV5-1 and TRBJ1-4, with D perhaps TRBD1 (5 bases). The CDR3 totals 17 residues. Germline V gene sequence: CDR1 SGHRS, CDR2 YFSETQ. V was cut by 0 bases and J by 2 bases, with 14 bases left in between. In nucleotides, the CDR3 is TGCGCCAGCAGCTTGGGGTTCCAGGGAGCGACTAATGAAAAACTGTTTTTT. Its protein is CASSLGFQGATNEKLFF.

This chain joins TRBV7-9 and TRBJ2-3; 12 nucleotides line up with TRBD2. The CDR3 contains 16 residues. The V gene's germline CDR1 is SEHNR and CDR2 FQNEAQ (reference sequence). The V segment lost 6 bases and the J segment 0 bases; nucleotides outside the gene matches: 4. The DNA of the CDR3 is TGTGCCAGCAGTCTTCTAGCGGGGGGGAGCACAGATACGCAGTATTTT. Amino acids: CASSLLAGGSTDTQYF.

The chain joins TRBV4-1 to TRBJ1-1; possible D gene TRBD1, 5 bases. The CDR3 consists of 13 residues. V lost 4 bases and J 6 bases, leaving 12 bases between the germline ends. CDR1 MGHRA and CDR2 YSYEKL come from the germline V gene. In DNA, the CDR3 is TGCGCCAGCAGCCGCCTCGGGACTTCTGAAGCTTTCTTT. It is translated as CASSRLGTSEAFF.

This clone occurred once. V is TRBV4-2 and J is TRBJ1-1, with 8 bases lining up with TRBD1. V shed 0 bases, J shed 4 bases, and the junction held 4 bases outside the gene matches. The CDR3 length is 15 residues. CDR1 and CDR2 from the germline V gene are LGHNA and YNFKEQ. The CDR3 is CASSQDIQGGTEAFF. CDR3 nucleotides: TGTGCCAGCAGCCAAGATATACAGGGGGGCACTGAAGCTTTCTTT.

The rearrangement uses TRBV5-5 and TRBJ2-7, with D perhaps matching TRBD1 (5 bases). V dropped 0 bases and J dropped 3 bases, with 13 bases sitting between them. CDR1 is SGHKS, CDR2 YYEKEE, per germline (reference sequence). The CDR3 runs 15 residues. The DNA for the CDR3 is TGTGCCAGCAGCTTGGGGGGCTACGGGTACTACGAGCAGTACTTC. Residues: CASSLGGYGYYEQYF.

The CDR3 region has the DNA TGCGCCAGCAGCCCGGGACTAGCGGGATTGTCCGGGGAGCTGTTTTTT. This translates into CASSPGLAGLSGELFF. This rearrangement joins TRBV5-1 to TRBJ2-2, with 13 positions matching TRBD2. Looked up from germline, CDR1 is SGHRS and CDR2 is YFSETQ. The CDR3 extends over 16 amino acids. V was pared by 4 bases and J by 6 bases, with 6 bases of the junction left unmatched.

The chain employs TRBV29-1 and TRBJ2-1; 10 bases are a match to TRBD1. Losses at the gene ends were 0 bases for V and 7 bases for J; bases not matched to a gene: 6. The CDR3 contains 15 residues. Germline lookup yields CDR1 SQVTM and CDR2 ANQGSEA. In DNA, the CDR3 is TGCAGCGTTGAAGATCTGACAGGGGGCACGAATGAGCAGTTCTTC. Its translation is CSVEDLTGGTNEQFF.

The chain combines TRBV6-1 with TRBJ1-2, with D hard to call. The CDR3 consists of 15 residues. V was pared by 4 bases and J by 8 bases, with 20 bases between. The germline V gene has CDR1 MNHNS and CDR2 SASEGT. CDR3 residues: CASSGPKWRMEGYTF. CDR3 nucleotides: TGTGCCAGCAGTGGACCCAAGTGGCGAATGGAGGGCTACACCTTC.

This chain links TRBV13 with TRBJ2-1; D not certain. The CDR3 spans 13 residues. Germline V CDR1 and CDR2: PRHDT, FYEKMQ (reference sequence). V lost 5 bases to trimming and J lost 9 bases, with 14 bases between them. DNA for the CDR3: TGTGCCAGCAGCCCCCCCTCTGTACGTGAGCAGTTCTTC. Its translation is CASSPPSVREQFF. Full variable domain (missing parts from reference TRBV13 and TRBJ2-1): AAGVIQSPRHLIKEKRETATLKCYPIPRHDTVYWYQQGPGQDPQFLISFYEKMQSDKGSIPDRFSAQQFSDYHSELNMSSLELGDSALYFCASSPPSVREQFFGPGTRLTVL.

V usage is TRBV6-4 and J usage is TRBJ2-1; 7 positions agree with TRBD1. CDR3 length equals 15 residues. J gave up 8 bases and V 3 bases, and 10 bases lay outside the gene matches. Germline CDR1 MRHNA, CDR2 SNTAGT. DNA of the CDR3: TGTGCCAGCAGTGAGTCTGGGGTCACAGGGGATGAGCAGTTCTTC. Its protein is CASSESGVTGDEQFF.

The V and J genes are TRBV9 and TRBJ2-3; possibly TRBD2 for D (5 bases). V lost 0 bases, J lost 6 bases, and 11 bases lay in between. CDR3 length: 14 residues. Germline assignment: CDR1 SGDLS and CDR2 YYNGEE. CDR3 residues: CASSVVGAVDTQYF. The CDR3 DNA follows: TGTGCCAGCAGCGTAGTGGGAGCGGTCGATACGCAGTATTTT.

The CDR3 DNA follows: TGCGCCAGCAGCCAAGAGGGTGCCCCAGACAGGGGGCCCTACGAGCAGTACTTC. Translating gives CASSQEGAPDRGPYEQYF. This chain uses TRBV4-3 with TRBJ2-7; TRBD1 agrees at 10 bases. This CDR3 has 18 amino acids. V shed 0 bases, J shed 2 bases, and the junction held 10 bases outside the gene matches. The germline V gene encodes CDR1 LGHNA and CDR2 YSLEER.

The CDR3 spells CASSNEGHEQYV. Here the CDR3 DNA reads TGTGCCAGCAGCAATGAAGGGCACGAGCAGTACGTC. The chain joins TRBV21-1 to TRBJ2-7. TRBV21-1 is given as a pseudogene. This CDR3 has 12 residues.

The chain combines TRBV13 with TRBJ2-3; 10 bases agree with TRBD1. Germline lookup yields CDR1 PRHDT and CDR2 FYEKMQ (reference sequence). J was trimmed by 2 bases and V by 2 bases; bases with no gene match: 10. CDR3 size: 18 residues. The DNA of the CDR3 is TGTGCCAGCAGCTTATTCGTTTCGGGACAGGGGCTCACAGATACGCAGTATTTT. As protein: CASSLFVSGQGLTDTQYF.

The gene calls are TRBV9 and TRBJ2-1; 8 positions agree with TRBD2. The length of the CDR3 is 16 residues. With 0 bases clipped from V and 7 bases from J, the junction kept 9 bases outside the gene matches. The germline V gene encodes CDR1 SGDLS and CDR2 YYNGEE. The CDR3 sequence is CASSVGRAGDLNEQFF. For the CDR3, the DNA is TGTGCCAGCAGCGTAGGTCGAGCGGGAGACTTAAATGAGCAGTTCTTC.

J is TRBJ1-1 and V is TRBV5-3, with 9 bases matching TRBD1. TRBV5-3 carries the ORF label, with uncertain function. The CDR3 has 16 residues. After removal of 2 bases from V and 1 base from J, the junction contained 6 bases not matched to a gene. Here the CDR3 DNA reads TGTGCCAGAAGCTTCCCCTGGGACAGGGCGAACACTGAAGCTTTCTTT. As protein: CARSFPWDRANTEAFF.

The rearrangement joins TRBV6-5 to TRBJ2-5, with D possibly TRBD1 on 7 matching bases. The CDR3 extends over 13 amino acids. Trimming took 6 bases from V and 4 from J, leaving 12 bases between them. The germline V gene has CDR1 MNHEY and CDR2 SVGAGI. CDR3 in amino acids: CASRRQGGETQYF. The DNA of the CDR3 is TGTGCCAGCAGACGACAGGGAGGAGAGACCCAGTACTTC.

V and J are TRBV7-8 and TRBJ2-1, with 8 positions matching TRBD2. Germline V gene data show CDR1 as SGHVS and CDR2 as FQNEAQ. The CDR3 runs to 17 residues. V trimming: 1 base; J trimming: 2 bases; junction bases outside the gene matches: 7. The CDR3 bases are TGTGCCAGCAGCTTAGGAATGCCGGGGGGGCCCTACAATGAGCAGTTCTTC. Translation: CASSLGMPGGPYNEQFF.

A single count supports this clone. Written as DNA, the CDR3 is TGCGCCAGCAGCCATTTAGCCACGCTGGCCGGGGAGCTGTTTTTT. This encodes CASSHLATLAGELFF. This chain connects TRBV4-1 to TRBJ2-2; no clear D. Germline V gives CDR1 MGHRA, CDR2 YSYEKL. CDR3 length equals 15 residues. V shed 3 bases and J shed 6 bases, with 14 bases lying between them.

The CDR3 here is CAISETGTGSIYGYTF. The DNA of the CDR3 is TGTGCCATCAGTGAGACCGGGACAGGGAGTATCTATGGCTACACCTTC. The gene calls are TRBV10-3 and TRBJ1-2; TRBD1 agrees at 9 bases. The junction had 8 bases not matched to a gene; V was cut back by 2 bases and J by 4 bases. Germline CDR1 reads ENHRY; CDR2 reads SYGVKD. The CDR3 totals 16 residues.